The 11 T cell receptor beta chains in this list originate from one sample, sequenced in a study of breast tumors, draining lymph nodes, adjacent tissues. Samples came from axillary lymph nodes draining the breast cancer. TCRdb re-called the multiplex PCR reads through MiXCR, storing one row per CDR3 protein. The profile shows around 150,000 distinct CDR3 sequences, about a fifth of them singletons. The specimen was axillary lymph node tissue. The receptors come from a female donor with breast cancer. Some clones in this sample may be carry-over from other donors' samples.

Details on this clonotype: Possible read error: a much larger clone is one base away. The rearrangement joins TRBV7-8 to TRBJ2-2; TRBD2 might be the D (5 bases). This CDR3 contains 13 residues. CDR1 SGHVS and CDR2 FQNEAQ come from the germline V gene. CDR3 in DNA: TGTGCCAGCGCACGGAGATTTTCCGGGGAGCTGCTTTTT. As protein: CASARRFSGELLF. Full variable domain (remainder filled in from reference TRBV7-8 and TRBJ2-2): GAGVSQSPRYKVAKRGQDVALRCDPISGHVSLFWYQQALGQGPEFLTYFQNEAQLDKSGLPSDRFFAERPEGSVSTLKIQRTQQEDSAVYLCASARRFSGELLFGEGSRLTVL.

Note on this clonotype: A clone one base away is much larger, so this may be a read error. The chain recombines TRBV6-2 or TRBV6-3 with TRBJ2-7, with D uncertain. Germline values: CDR1 MNHEY, CDR2 SVGEGT. This CDR3 comprises 14 residues. As DNA, the CDR3 is TGTGCCGTAAGACTTGTAGAAGGCTCCTACGAGCAGTGCTTC. This codes for CAVRLVEGSYEQCF.

In this sample, this clonotype turned up many times. This sequence joins TRBV7-2 and TRBJ2-1; 8 bases line up with TRBD2. This CDR3 is built from 15 residues. Trimming took 4 bases from V and 4 from J; bases not matched to a gene: 6. From germline, CDR1 is SGHTA and CDR2 FQGNSA. CDR3 protein: CASSSSGRWYNEQFF. The CDR3 DNA follows: TGTGCCAGCAGCTCCAGCGGGAGATGGTACAATGAGCAGTTCTTC.

This clonotype showed up just a few times. V gene TRBV6-6 combines with J gene TRBJ2-1; 7 nucleotides match TRBD1. Per the germline V gene, CDR1 is MNHNY and CDR2 is SVGAGI (reference sequence). The CDR3 has 15 residues. The V segment lost 4 bases and the J segment 2 bases; nucleotides outside the gene matches: 5. The CDR3 DNA reads as TGTGCCAGCAGTTCCCCCGGGACAGCCTACAATGAGCAGTTCTTC. Amino acid sequence: CASSSPGTAYNEQFF.

This clonotype was detected ten times or more. The genes are TRBV7-9 and TRBJ2-3, with D possibly being TRBD1 (6 bases). V shed 1 base and J shed 0 bases, with 8 bases lying between them. Germline V gene lookup returns CDR1 SEHNR and CDR2 FQNEAQ (reference sequence). This CDR3 region has 15 residues. The DNA of the CDR3 is TGTGCCAGCAGCTTAGTGGACAGCAGCACAGATACGCAGTATTTT. This sequence encodes CASSLVDSSTDTQYF. Looking up the rest from reference TRBV7-9 and TRBJ2-3 gives the full variable domain: DTGVSQNPRHKITKRGQNVTFRCDPISEHNRLYWYRQTLGQGPEFLTYFQNEAQLEKSRLLSDRFSAERPKGSFSTLEIQRTEQGDSAMYLCASSLVDSSTDTQYFGPGTRLTVL.

The sample holds many counts of this clonotype. This chain joins TRBV9 and TRBJ1-6, with 10 positions matching TRBD1. Trimming removed 0 bases from V and 7 bases from J; junction bases left unmatched: 13. The CDR3 consists of 19 residues. The germline CDR1 and CDR2 sequences are SGDLS and YYNGEE. The CDR3 region is CASSVGGLGQGLRNSPLHF. The CDR3 DNA follows: TGTGCCAGCAGCGTAGGAGGTTTGGGACAGGGGTTACGCAATTCACCCCTCCACTTT.

This clonotype was detected many times. As DNA, the CDR3 is TGCAGTGCTAGGGGGTCCGGGGTGGAGACCCAGTACTTC. Its translation is CSARGSGVETQYF. The chain recombines TRBV20-1 with TRBJ2-5, with a tentative D call TRBD2 (5 bases). CDR1 and CDR2 (germline): DFQATT, SNEGSKA (reference sequence). V dropped 3 bases and J dropped 5 bases, with 13 bases sitting between them. This CDR3 has 13 residues.

This clonotype was recorded many times. V and J are TRBV11-3 and TRBJ2-7, with TRBD1 identical over 8 bases. After removal of 3 bases from V and 9 bases from J, the junction contained 7 bases not matched to a gene. The germline gives CDR1 SGHNT, CDR2 YENEEA. The CDR3 is made up of 13 amino acids. CDR3 residues: CASSLGDRSLQYF. As DNA, the CDR3 is TGTGCCAGCAGCTTGGGGGACAGGAGTCTGCAGTACTTC.

This clonotype was recorded at least ten times. V gene TRBV5-6 combines with J gene TRBJ1-5; D is unclear. The CDR3 sequence is 15 residues long. V was shortened by 4 bases and J by 2 bases, with 13 bases between the two germline ends. Germline CDR1 is SGHDT and CDR2 is YYEEEE. The CDR3 loop reads CASSKNPLGNQPQHF. The DNA for the CDR3 is TGTGCCAGCAGCAAGAACCCTTTGGGCAATCAGCCCCAGCATTTT.

There are many counts of this clonotype. The genes are TRBV6-6 and TRBJ1-4; D not certain. Germline CDR1 and CDR2: MNHNY and SVGAGI (reference sequence). CDR3 length equals 16 residues. V lost 0 bases, J lost 0 bases, and 8 bases lay in between. CDR3 region: CASSYSIGATNEKLFF. DNA of the CDR3: TGTGCCAGCAGTTACTCGATCGGGGCAACTAATGAAAAACTGTTTTTT.

There are many counts of this clonotype. The chain carries TRBV20-1 and TRBJ2-7, with D perhaps being TRBD1 or TRBD2 (5 bases each). Germline CDR1 is DFQATT and CDR2 is SNEGSKA (reference sequence). The CDR3 spans 12 residues. The germline V and J ends were trimmed by 5 bases and 5 bases, with 13 bases remaining between them. The CDR3 DNA follows: TGCAGTGCTCAGCCGGTGGGGGACGAGCAGTACTTC. Its translation: CSAQPVGDEQYF.